Below, 2 T cell receptor beta chains from the same sample are listed, as sequenced in a study of regulatory T cells in long-lasting Graves disease. Specified time point: newly diagnosed GD, antithyroid drugs for less than 3 months. RNA extracted from PBMCs served as the sequencing template. Arm-PCR of CDR3 regions and iRepertoire HTBI primers were the basis on which TCR beta libraries were built. Each CDR3 protein is one row after TCRdb ran MiXCR on the multiplex PCR reads. This table has 500,000 to 700,000 distinct CDR3 sequences, about 16% appearing once. The same data also contributed to another study, on T cells in Graves' hyperthyroidism and ophthalmopathy.

The sequencing used peripheral blood mononuclear cells (PBMCs), collected at new diagnosis, from a patient treated with antithyroid drugs. The receptors stem from a woman aged 30 to 39 with Graves disease.

This clonotype was seen ten or more times. V usage is TRBV19 and J usage is TRBJ2-5, with a possible D match to TRBD1 (5 bases). CDR1 and CDR2 (germline): LNHDA, SQIVND (reference sequence). The CDR3 runs to 15 residues. With 5 bases removed from V and 4 bases from J, the gap between germline ends came to 17 bases. In DNA, the CDR3 is TGTGCCAGTAGTGTCCGAAGGGGCACACGAGAGACCCAGTACTTC. Translated: CASSVRRGTRETQYF.

This clonotype was found a few times. The chain couples TRBV12-3 or TRBV12-4 to TRBJ1-4, with 7 bases lining up with TRBD1. V shed 6 bases and J 5 bases; nucleotides not matched to a gene: 9. The CDR3 contains 15 residues. The CDR3 DNA reads as TGTGCCAGCAGCCAAGAGGGACAGCCAAATGAAAAACTGTTTTTT. It translates to CASSQEGQPNEKLFF.